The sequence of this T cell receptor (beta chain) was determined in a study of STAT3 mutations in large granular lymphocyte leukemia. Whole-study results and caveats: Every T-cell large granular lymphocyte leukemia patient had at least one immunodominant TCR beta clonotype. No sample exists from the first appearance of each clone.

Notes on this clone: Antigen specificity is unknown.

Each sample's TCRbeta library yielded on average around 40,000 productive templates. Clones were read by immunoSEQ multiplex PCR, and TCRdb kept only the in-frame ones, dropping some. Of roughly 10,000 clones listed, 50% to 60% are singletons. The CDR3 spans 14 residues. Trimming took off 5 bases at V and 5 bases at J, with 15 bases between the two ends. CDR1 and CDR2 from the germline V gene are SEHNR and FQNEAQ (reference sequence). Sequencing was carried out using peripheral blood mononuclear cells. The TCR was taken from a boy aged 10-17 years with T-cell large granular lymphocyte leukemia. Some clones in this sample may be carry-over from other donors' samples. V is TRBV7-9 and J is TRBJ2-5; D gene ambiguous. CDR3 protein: CASSPRRVWETQYF. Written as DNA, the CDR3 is TGTGCCAGCAGCCCCCGTAGGGTCTGGGAGACCCAGTACTTC. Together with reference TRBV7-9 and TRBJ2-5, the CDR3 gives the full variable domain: DTGVSQNPRHKITKRGQNVTFRCDPISEHNRLYWYRQTLGQGPEFLTYFQNEAQLEKSRLLSDRFSAERPKGSFSTLEIQRTEQGDSAMYLCASSPRRVWETQYFGPGTRLLVL.